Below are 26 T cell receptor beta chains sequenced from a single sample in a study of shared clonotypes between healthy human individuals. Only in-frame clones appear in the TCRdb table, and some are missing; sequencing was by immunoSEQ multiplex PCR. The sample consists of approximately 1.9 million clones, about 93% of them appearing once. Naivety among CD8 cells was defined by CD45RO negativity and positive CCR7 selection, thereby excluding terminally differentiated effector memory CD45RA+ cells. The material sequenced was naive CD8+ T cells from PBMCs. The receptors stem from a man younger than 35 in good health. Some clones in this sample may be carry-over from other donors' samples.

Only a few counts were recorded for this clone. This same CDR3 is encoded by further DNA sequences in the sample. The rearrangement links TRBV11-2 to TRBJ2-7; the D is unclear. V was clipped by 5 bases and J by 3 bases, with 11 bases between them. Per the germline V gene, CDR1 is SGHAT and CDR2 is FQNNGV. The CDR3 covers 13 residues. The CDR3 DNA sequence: TGTGCCAGCAGCCCCAGGCAAGGCTACGAGCAGTACTTC. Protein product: CASSPRQGYEQYF.

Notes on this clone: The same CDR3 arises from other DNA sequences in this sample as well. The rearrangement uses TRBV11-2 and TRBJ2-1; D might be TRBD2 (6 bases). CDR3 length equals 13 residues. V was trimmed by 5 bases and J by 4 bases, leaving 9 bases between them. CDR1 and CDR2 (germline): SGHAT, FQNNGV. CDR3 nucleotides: TGTGCCAGCAGCCTGGGACTGTACAATGAGCAGTTCTTC. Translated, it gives CASSLGLYNEQFF. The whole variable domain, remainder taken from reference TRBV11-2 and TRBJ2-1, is EAGVAQSPRYKIIEKRQSVAFWCNPISGHATLYWYQQILGQGPKLLIQFQNNGVVDDSQLPKDRFSAERLKGVDSTLKIQPAKLEDSAVYLCASSLGLYNEQFFGPGTRLTVL.

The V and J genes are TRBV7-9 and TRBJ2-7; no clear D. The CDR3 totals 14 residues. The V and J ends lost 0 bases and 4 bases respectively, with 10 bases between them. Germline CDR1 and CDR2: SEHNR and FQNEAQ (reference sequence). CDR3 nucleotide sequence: TGTGCCAGCAGCTTAGCGCTAAGGTCTTACGAGCAGTACTTC. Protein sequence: CASSLALRSYEQYF. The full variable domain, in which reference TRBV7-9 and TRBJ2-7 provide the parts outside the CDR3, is DTGVSQNPRHKITKRGQNVTFRCDPISEHNRLYWYRQTLGQGPEFLTYFQNEAQLEKSRLLSDRFSAERPKGSFSTLEIQRTEQGDSAMYLCASSLALRSYEQYFGPGTRLTVT.

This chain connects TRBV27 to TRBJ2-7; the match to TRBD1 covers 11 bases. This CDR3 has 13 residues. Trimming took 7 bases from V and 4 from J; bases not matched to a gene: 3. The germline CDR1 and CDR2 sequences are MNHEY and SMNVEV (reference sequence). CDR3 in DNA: TGTGCCAGCAAGGGGACAGGGGGGTACGAGCAGTACTTC. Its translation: CASKGTGGYEQYF.

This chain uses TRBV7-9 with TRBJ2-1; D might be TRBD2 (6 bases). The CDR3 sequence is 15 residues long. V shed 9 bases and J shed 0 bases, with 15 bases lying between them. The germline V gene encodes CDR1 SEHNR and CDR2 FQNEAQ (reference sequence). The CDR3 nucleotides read TGTGCCAGTGCGGGAAGCGAGAGCTCCTACAATGAGCAGTTCTTC. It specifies CASAGSESSYNEQFF.

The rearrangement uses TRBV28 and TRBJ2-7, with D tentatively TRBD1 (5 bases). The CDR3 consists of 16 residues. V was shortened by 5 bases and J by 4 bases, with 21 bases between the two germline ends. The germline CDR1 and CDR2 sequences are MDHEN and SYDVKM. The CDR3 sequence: CASSTPPRQPVYEQYF. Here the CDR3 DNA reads TGTGCCAGCAGTACCCCGCCGCGACAGCCAGTATACGAGCAGTACTTC.

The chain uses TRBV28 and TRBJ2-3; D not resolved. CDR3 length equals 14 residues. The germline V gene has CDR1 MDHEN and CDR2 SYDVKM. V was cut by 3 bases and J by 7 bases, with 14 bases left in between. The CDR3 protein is CASSFSLPGYTQYF. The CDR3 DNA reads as TGTGCCAGCAGTTTTTCCCTCCCCGGGTATACGCAGTATTTT. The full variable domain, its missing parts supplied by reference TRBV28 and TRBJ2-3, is DVKVTQSSRYLVKRTGEKVFLECVQDMDHENMFWYRQDPGLGLRLIYFSYDVKMKEKGDIPEGYSVSREKKERFSLILESASTNQTSMYLCASSFSLPGYTQYFGPGTRLTVL.

The CDR3 here is CASRPDRDTDTQYF. In DNA form, the CDR3 reads TGTGCCAGTAGACCGGACAGGGACACAGATACGCAGTATTTT. The chain combines TRBV19 with TRBJ2-3; 8 nucleotides agree with TRBD1. After removal of 6 bases from V and 2 bases from J, the junction contained 4 bases not matched to a gene. The CDR3 extends over 14 amino acids. From germline, CDR1 is LNHDA and CDR2 SQIVND (reference sequence).

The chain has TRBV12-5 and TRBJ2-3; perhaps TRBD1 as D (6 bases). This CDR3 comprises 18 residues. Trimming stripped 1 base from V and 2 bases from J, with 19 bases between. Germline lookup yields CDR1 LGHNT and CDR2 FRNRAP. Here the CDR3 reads CASGLADLRDTFTDTQYF. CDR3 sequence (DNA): TGTGCTAGTGGTTTGGCAGACCTCCGGGACACCTTCACAGATACGCAGTATTTT.

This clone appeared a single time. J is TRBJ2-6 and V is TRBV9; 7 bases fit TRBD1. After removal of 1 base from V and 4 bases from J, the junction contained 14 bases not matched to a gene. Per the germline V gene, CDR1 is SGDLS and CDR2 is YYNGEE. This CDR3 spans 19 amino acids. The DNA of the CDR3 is TGTGCCAGCAGCGTAACACGGACAGGCGATTCTAGGGGGGCCAACGTCCTGACTTTC. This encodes CASSVTRTGDSRGANVLTF.

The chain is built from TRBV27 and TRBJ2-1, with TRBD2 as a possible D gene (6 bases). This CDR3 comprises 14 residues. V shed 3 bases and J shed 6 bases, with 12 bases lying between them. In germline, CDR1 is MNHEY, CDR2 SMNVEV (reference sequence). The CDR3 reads CASSFRSSANEQFF. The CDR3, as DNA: TGTGCCAGCAGTTTCCGATCTAGCGCCAATGAGCAGTTCTTC.

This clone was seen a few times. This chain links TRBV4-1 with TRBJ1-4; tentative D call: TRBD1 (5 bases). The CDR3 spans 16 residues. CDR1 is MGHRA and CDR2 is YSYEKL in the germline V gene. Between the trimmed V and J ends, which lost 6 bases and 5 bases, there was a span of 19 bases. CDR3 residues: CASRALGEFENEKLFF. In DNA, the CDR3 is TGCGCCAGCAGGGCCTTAGGGGAGTTTGAAAATGAAAAACTGTTTTTT.

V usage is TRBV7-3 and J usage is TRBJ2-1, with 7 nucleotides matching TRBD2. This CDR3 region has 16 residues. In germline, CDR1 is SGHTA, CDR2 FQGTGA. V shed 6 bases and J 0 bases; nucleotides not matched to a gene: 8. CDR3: CASSHNPSGSYNEQFF. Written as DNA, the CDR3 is TGTGCCAGCAGTCACAACCCTAGCGGCTCCTACAATGAGCAGTTCTTC.

In nucleotides, the CDR3 is TGTGCCAGTAGTATAGTTGGGAGGGCCCTCCGGAGCACAGATACGCAGTATTTT. It specifies CASSIVGRALRSTDTQYF. The rearrangement uses TRBV19 and TRBJ2-3; 7 positions match TRBD2. With V trimmed by 1 base and J by 0 bases, 10 bases remained unmatched. Looked up from germline, CDR1 is LNHDA and CDR2 is SQIVND (reference sequence). CDR3 length: 18 amino acids.

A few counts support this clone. Here the CDR3 reads CASSYSLGSGNTIYF. CDR3 nucleotide sequence: TGTGCCAGCAGTTACTCGTTGGGCTCTGGAAACACCATATATTTT. The chain couples TRBV6-6 to TRBJ1-3; D is ambiguous. CDR3 length equals 15 residues. Looked up from germline, CDR1 is MNHNY and CDR2 is SVGAGI (reference sequence). V was shortened by 0 bases and J by 0 bases, with 6 bases between the two germline ends.

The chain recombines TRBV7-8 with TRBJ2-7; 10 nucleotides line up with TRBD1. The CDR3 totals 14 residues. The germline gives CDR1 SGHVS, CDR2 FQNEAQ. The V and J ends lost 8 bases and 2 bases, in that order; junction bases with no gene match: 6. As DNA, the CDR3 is TGTGCCAGCCTCCGGGGACAGGGGACCTACGAGCAGTACTTC. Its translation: CASLRGQGTYEQYF.

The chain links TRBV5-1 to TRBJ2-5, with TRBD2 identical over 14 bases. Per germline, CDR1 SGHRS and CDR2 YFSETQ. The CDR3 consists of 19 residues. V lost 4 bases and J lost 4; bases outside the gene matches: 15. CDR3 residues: CASSAPETSGRALGETQYF. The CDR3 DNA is TGCGCCAGCAGCGCCCCTGAGACTAGCGGGAGGGCCCTAGGAGAGACCCAGTACTTC.

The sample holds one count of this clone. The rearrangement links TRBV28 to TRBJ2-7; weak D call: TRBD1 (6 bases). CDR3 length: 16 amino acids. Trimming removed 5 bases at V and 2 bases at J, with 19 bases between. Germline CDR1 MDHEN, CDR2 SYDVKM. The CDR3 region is CASSKTGGDFTYEQYF. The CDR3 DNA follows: TGTGCCAGCAGTAAGACAGGAGGCGATTTCACCTACGAGCAGTACTTC.

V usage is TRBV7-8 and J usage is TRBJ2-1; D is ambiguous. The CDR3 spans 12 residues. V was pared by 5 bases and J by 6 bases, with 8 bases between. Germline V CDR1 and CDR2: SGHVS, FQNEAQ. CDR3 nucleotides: TGTGCCAGCAGCCCCCCCAGCAATGAGCAGTTCTTC. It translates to CASSPPSNEQFF.

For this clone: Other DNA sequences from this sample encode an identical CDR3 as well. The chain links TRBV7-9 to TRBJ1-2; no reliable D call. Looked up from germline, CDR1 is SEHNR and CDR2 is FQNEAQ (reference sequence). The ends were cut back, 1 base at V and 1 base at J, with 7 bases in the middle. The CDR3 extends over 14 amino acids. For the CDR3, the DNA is TGTGCCAGCAGCTTAGTCGCGGTTAACTATGGCTACACCTTC. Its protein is CASSLVAVNYGYTF. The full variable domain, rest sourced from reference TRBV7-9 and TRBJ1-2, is DTGVSQNPRHKITKRGQNVTFRCDPISEHNRLYWYRQTLGQGPEFLTYFQNEAQLEKSRLLSDRFSAERPKGSFSTLEIQRTEQGDSAMYLCASSLVAVNYGYTFGSGTRLTVV.

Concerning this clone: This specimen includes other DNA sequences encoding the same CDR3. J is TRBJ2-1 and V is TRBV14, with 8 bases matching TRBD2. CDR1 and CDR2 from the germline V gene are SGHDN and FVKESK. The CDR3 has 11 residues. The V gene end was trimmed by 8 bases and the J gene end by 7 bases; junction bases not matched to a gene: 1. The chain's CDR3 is CASSSGNEQFF. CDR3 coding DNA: TGTGCCAGCTCTAGCGGGAATGAGCAGTTCTTC.

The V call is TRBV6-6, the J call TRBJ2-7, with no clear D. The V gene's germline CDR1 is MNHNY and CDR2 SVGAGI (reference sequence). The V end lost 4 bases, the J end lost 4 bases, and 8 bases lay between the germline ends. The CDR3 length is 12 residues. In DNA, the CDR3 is TGTGCCAGCAGTTCAGCAGGTTACGAGCAGTACTTC. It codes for CASSSAGYEQYF.

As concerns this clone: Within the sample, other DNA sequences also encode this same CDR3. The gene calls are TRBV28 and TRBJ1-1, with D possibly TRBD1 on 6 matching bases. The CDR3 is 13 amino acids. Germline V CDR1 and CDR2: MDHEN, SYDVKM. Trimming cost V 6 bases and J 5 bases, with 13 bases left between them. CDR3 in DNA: TGTGCCAGCAGCCTAAGGGGGGGGACTGAAGCTTTCTTT. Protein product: CASSLRGGTEAFF.

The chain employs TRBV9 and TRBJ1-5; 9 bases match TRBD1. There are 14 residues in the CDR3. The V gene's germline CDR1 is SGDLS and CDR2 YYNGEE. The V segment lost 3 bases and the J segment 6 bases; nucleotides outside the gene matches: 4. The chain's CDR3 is CASSEDRGGQPQHF. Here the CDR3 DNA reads TGTGCCAGCAGCGAGGACAGGGGCGGTCAGCCCCAGCATTTT.

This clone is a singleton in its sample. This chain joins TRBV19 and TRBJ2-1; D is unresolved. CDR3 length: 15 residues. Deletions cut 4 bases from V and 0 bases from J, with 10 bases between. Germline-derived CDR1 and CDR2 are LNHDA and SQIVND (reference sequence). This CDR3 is CASSRAPISYNEQFF. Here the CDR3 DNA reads TGTGCCAGTAGTAGAGCTCCGATCTCCTACAATGAGCAGTTCTTC.

CDR3 DNA sequence: TGTGCCAGCAGCACGGGACAGATCATGAACACTGAAGCTTTCTTT. Translating gives CASSTGQIMNTEAFF. The chain carries TRBV7-9 and TRBJ1-1; TRBD1 aligns across 7 bases. The CDR3 covers 15 residues. CDR1 and CDR2 from the germline V gene are SEHNR and FQNEAQ (reference sequence). J lost 0 bases, V lost 5 bases, and 6 bases had no gene match.